The 18 T cell receptor beta chains below all came from one sample that was sequenced in a study of T cells after yellow fever vaccination. TCRdb analysed the 5' RACE reads with MiXCR anew, one entry per CDR3 protein. The data contain under 200,000 distinct CDR3 sequences, 6% to 7.5% of them singletons. Sample: CD4+ T cells sorted from PBMCs, taken roughly 5 days after the first yellow fever vaccination. The receptors were sampled from a young man who received the YFV17D yellow fever vaccine.

With regard to this clonotype: A much larger clone differs by one base, so this may be a read error. The chain recombines TRBV3-1 with TRBJ1-2; D not resolved. Germline values: CDR1 LGHDT, CDR2 YNNKEL (reference sequence). Trimming pared 9 bases from V and 5 bases from J, leaving 16 bases between. The CDR3 is 13 amino acids. CDR3 region: CASGSAAHYGYTF. In DNA form, the CDR3 reads TGTGCCAGTGGCAGCGCGGCCCATTATGGCTACACCTTC.

This clonotype was counted ten times or more. V gene TRBV5-1 combines with J gene TRBJ1-1; 7 bases agree with TRBD1. J was trimmed by 0 bases and V by 6 bases; bases with no gene match: 5. The CDR3 covers 14 residues. Germline lookup yields CDR1 SGHRS and CDR2 YFSETQ. CDR3 in amino acids: CASNLGTVNTEAFF. The CDR3 DNA follows: TGCGCCAGCAACCTAGGGACAGTGAACACTGAAGCTTTCTTT.

This clonotype showed up many times. The gene calls are TRBV4-3 and TRBJ1-1; 11 bases are shared with TRBD1. Losses at the gene ends were 1 base for V and 2 bases for J; bases not matched to a gene: 3. The CDR3 totals 16 residues. Germline V CDR1 and CDR2: LGHNA, YSLEER. The CDR3 reads CASSQARTGGNTEAFF. Here the CDR3 DNA reads TGCGCCAGCAGCCAAGCCCGGACAGGGGGCAACACTGAAGCTTTCTTT.

This chain joins TRBV7-9 and TRBJ2-5, with TRBD1 matching 9 bases. The CDR3 contains 15 residues. V trimming: 5 bases; J trimming: 5 bases; junction bases outside the gene matches: 9. Germline V gives CDR1 SEHNR, CDR2 FQNEAQ (reference sequence). Here the CDR3 DNA reads TGTGCCAGCAGCAAGTACAGGGGGCGCCGGGAGACCCAGTACTTC. Its translation is CASSKYRGRRETQYF.

This chain connects TRBV20-1 to TRBJ2-5; 11 bases align to TRBD1. CDR1 and CDR2 from the germline V gene are DFQATT and SNEGSKA (reference sequence). V gave up 4 bases and J gave up 5 bases; unmatched junction bases: 3. The CDR3 is 13 residues long. The CDR3 is CSAKWTGGETQYF. The DNA for the CDR3 is TGCAGTGCTAAATGGACAGGGGGCGAGACCCAGTACTTC.

This chain connects TRBV6-5 to TRBJ2-1; D could derive from TRBD1 or TRBD2 (5 bases each). The V and J ends lost 2 bases and 6 bases respectively, with 14 bases between them. Per germline, CDR1 MNHEY and CDR2 SVGAGI. CDR3 length: 15 amino acids. CDR3 coding DNA: TGTGCCAGCAGTTACACACGGGACGCCGGCAATGAGCAGTTCTTC. Encoded protein: CASSYTRDAGNEQFF.

This clonotype occurred many times. The CDR3 DNA reads as TGCAGCGTAGCCCAAACGGGCTATGGCTACACCTTC. This sequence encodes CSVAQTGYGYTF. The chain couples TRBV29-1 to TRBJ1-2, with D unclear. The germline CDR1 and CDR2 sequences are SQVTM and ANQGSEA. The CDR3 consists of 12 residues. The germline V and J ends were trimmed by 6 bases and 4 bases, with 12 bases remaining between them.

This clonotype occurred a few times. This chain joins TRBV12-3 or TRBV12-4 and TRBJ2-1, with 10 bases fitting TRBD2. This CDR3 is 16 amino acids long. Trimming at V came to 5 bases and at J to 3 bases, leaving 7 bases not matched to a gene. The CDR3 loop reads CASSLSGGPDYNEQFF. The CDR3 bases are TGTGCCAGCAGTCTTAGCGGGGGGCCCGACTACAATGAGCAGTTCTTC.

This clonotype was observed a few times. The rearrangement joins TRBV5-1 to TRBJ2-5; 8 bases align to TRBD2. With V trimmed by 4 bases and J by 2 bases, 4 bases remained unmatched. Germline V gene data show CDR1 as SGHRS and CDR2 as YFSETQ. CDR3 length: 14 residues. The CDR3 sequence: CASSPGGVQETQYF. For the CDR3, the DNA is TGCGCCAGCAGCCCGGGGGGGGTTCAAGAGACCCAGTACTTC.

This clonotype showed up just a few times. The chain uses TRBV19 and TRBJ2-2; D may be TRBD1 or TRBD2 (6 bases each). V was trimmed by 7 bases and J by 0 bases, leaving 12 bases between them. The CDR3 runs 15 residues. Germline CDR1 reads LNHDA; CDR2 reads SQIVND (reference sequence). The CDR3 sequence: CASTEGDSNTGELFF. Here the CDR3 DNA reads TGTGCCAGTACGGAGGGGGATTCGAACACCGGGGAGCTGTTTTTT.

The chain recombines TRBV28 with TRBJ2-3; no clear D. CDR1 and CDR2 from the germline V gene are MDHEN and SYDVKM. V lost 3 bases and J 2 bases, leaving 9 bases between the germline ends. The CDR3 spans 14 residues. CDR3 protein: CASSFSTHTDTQYF. The CDR3 coding sequence is TGTGCCAGCAGTTTCTCTACCCACACAGATACGCAGTATTTT.

This clonotype has just a few counts. The gene calls are TRBV19 and TRBJ1-2; 10 bases map to TRBD1. The CDR3 has 17 amino acids. V lost 9 bases, J lost 4 bases, and 17 bases stayed unmatched. The germline CDR1 and CDR2 sequences are LNHDA and SQIVND (reference sequence). CDR3 nucleotide sequence: TGTGCCAGCCACGGGACAGGGGCCCTCGACGTCGCCTATGGCTACACCTTC. Amino acid sequence: CASHGTGALDVAYGYTF.

This clonotype was picked up a small number of times. The chain is built from TRBV6-5 and TRBJ1-1; D remains ambiguous. Germline assignment: CDR1 MNHEY and CDR2 SVGAGI. Trimming pared 0 bases from V and 10 bases from J, leaving 21 bases between. CDR3 length: 16 amino acids. The CDR3: CASSYSLPNRGSGAFF. CDR3 bases: TGTGCCAGCAGTTACTCTCTCCCCAACCGAGGATCTGGAGCTTTCTTT.

This clonotype was detected many times. The J gene is TRBJ2-1, the V gene TRBV4-1; D remains ambiguous. This CDR3 spans 15 amino acids. Germline V gives CDR1 MGHRA, CDR2 YSYEKL. With 2 bases removed from V and 1 base from J, the gap between germline ends came to 9 bases. CDR3 sequence reads: CASSQSSGSYNEQFF. As DNA, the CDR3 is TGCGCCAGCAGCCAAAGCTCCGGGTCCTACAATGAGCAGTTCTTC.

Only a few counts were recorded for this clonotype. This rearrangement joins TRBV7-7 to TRBJ1-1; no reliable D call. Germline CDR1 and CDR2: SSHAT and FNYEAQ (reference sequence). The V end was cut by 2 bases, the J end by 1 base, with 5 bases between. The CDR3 has 13 residues. The chain's CDR3 is CASSLKQNTEAFF. DNA of the CDR3: TGTGCCAGCAGCTTAAAGCAGAACACTGAAGCTTTCTTT.

This clonotype came up many times. The V gene is TRBV7-9, the J gene TRBJ2-1; 8 bases are a match to TRBD2. The CDR3 runs to 16 residues. V trimming: 3 bases; J trimming: 5 bases; junction bases outside the gene matches: 9. Germline V CDR1 and CDR2: SEHNR, FQNEAQ (reference sequence). The CDR3 sequence: CASSFPERGNNNEQFF. The CDR3 coding sequence is TGTGCCAGCAGCTTCCCAGAGCGGGGGAACAACAATGAGCAGTTCTTC.

This clonotype appeared many times. V usage is TRBV4-2 and J usage is TRBJ1-4; no firm D call. The CDR3 is 14 amino acids. Trimming removed 1 base from V and 8 bases from J, with 11 bases in between. From germline, CDR1 is LGHNA and CDR2 YNFKEQ. The CDR3 DNA follows: TGTGCCAGCAGCCAAGGTTCGGCAGGAGAAAAACTGTTTTTT. This sequence encodes CASSQGSAGEKLFF.

This clonotype was counted ten times or more. The chain joins TRBV7-9 to TRBJ2-7; the match to TRBD1 covers 9 bases. The germline V gene encodes CDR1 SEHNR and CDR2 FQNEAQ (reference sequence). The CDR3 consists of 14 residues. V lost 5 bases, J lost 7 bases, and 9 bases stayed unmatched. CDR3 in amino acids: CASSQGQGRDEQYV. The CDR3 DNA sequence: TGTGCCAGCAGCCAAGGACAGGGGAGGGATGAGCAGTACGTC.